This T cell receptor beta chain was documented in a study of T cell responses to AZD1222 COVID-19 vaccine. Regarding the study as a whole: Vaccine-related CD4 TCRs covered spike, predominating at 160-218 and 743-854. Reports say nearly half of spike-specific TCRs go after unmutated variant regions.

Trimming pared 4 bases from V and 0 bases from J, leaving 7 bases between. The CDR3 totals 14 residues. From germline, CDR1 is SGHDN and CDR2 FVKESK. Comment on this clone: The antigen is not known.

Profiled with immunoSEQ multiplex PCR; TCRdb holds only in-frame clones, not every one. The table shows 120,000 to 150,000 clones, with 88% occurring only once. This TCR was sampled from an adult in good health. The source was peripheral blood, collected on day 0 of AZD1222 vaccination. This chain joins TRBV14 and TRBJ1-3, with D possibly being TRBD1 (5 bases). DNA of the CDR3: TGTGCCAGCAGCCGGGACTTCTCTGGAAACACCATATATTTT. Its protein product is CASSRDFSGNTIYF.